A selection of T cell receptor beta chains follows, all from one sample in a study of Tregs in tolerant kidney transplant recipients. The table came from immunoSEQ multiplex PCR; TCRdb's copy has only in-frame clones and leaves some out. The sample shows roughly 99,000 clones, approximately 93% of them seen only once. This specimen was CD4+ T cells from blood, taken before the transplant. The receptor source for this set is a human donor who received a combined kidney and bone marrow transplant. The CDR3 runs from the conserved cysteine through the conserved F or W. Each record gives: J gene, clone size, D gene, V gene, CDR3 DNA, CDR3 protein. The D gene is left open where the match is weak. Part of the rows lack a size; the others show once, few, many or a class for expanded clones.

TRBJ2-5	-	-	TRBV10-3	TGTGCCATCAGTCGGGGGGCGGGAGAGACCCAGTACTTC	CAISRGAGETQYF
TRBJ1-1	-	TRBD1	TRBV5-6	TGTGCCAGCAGCACCGTCCTTACTAACAGGGGGCCAACTGAAGCTTTCTTT	CASSTVLTNRGPTEAFF
TRBJ2-5	once	TRBD2	TRBV6-5	TGTGCCAGCAGTTCTACCTGGACTAGCGGGCAAGAGACCCAGTACTTC	CASSSTWTSGQETQYF
TRBJ1-6	-	-	TRBV11-2	TGTGCCAGCAGCTTTGAAAGCTCCTATAATTCCCCCCTCCACTTT	CASSFESSYNSPLHF
TRBJ1-2	-	-	TRBV7-9	TGTGCCAGTAGGAGGGGCAACCCCATCTTAAACTATGGCTACACCTTC	CASRRGNPILNYGYTF
TRBJ2-1	-	TRBD1	TRBV4-1	TGCGCCAGCAGCTGGGACAGGGGGGGGAATGAGCAGTTCTTC	CASSWDRGGNEQFF
TRBJ2-7	-	TRBD1	TRBV28	TGTGCCAGCCTCCAGGGGGCAACCTACGAGCAGTACTTC	CASLQGATYEQYF
TRBJ1-2	once	-	TRBV30	TGTGCCTGGACAGGAACCACCTATGGCTACACCTTC	CAWTGTTYGYTF
TRBJ1-2	-	-	TRBV11-2	TGTGCCAGCAGCCGACAACTACAGGGATGGGGCTACACCTTC	CASSRQLQGWGYTF
TRBJ2-1	-	-	TRBV23-1	TGCGCCAGCAGTCAATCGTGGGACACGGTCGGGGTGTACAATGAGCAGTTCTTC	CASSQSWDTVGVYNEQFF
TRBJ2-1	-	TRBD1	TRBV11-2	TGTGCCAGCAGCCTAACGACGCTACAGGGGGGTGAGCAGTTCTTC	CASSLTTLQGGEQFF
TRBJ1-4	few	-	TRBV12-1	TGTGCCAGCAGCTCCACCGGGACAGGGGTGAGGCTGTTTTTT	CASSSTGTGVRLFF
TRBJ2-4	-	TRBD1	TRBV11-3	TGTGCCAGCAGAAACCAGGGGGCCGGTGTAGCCAAAAACATTCAGTACTTC	CASRNQGAGVAKNIQYF